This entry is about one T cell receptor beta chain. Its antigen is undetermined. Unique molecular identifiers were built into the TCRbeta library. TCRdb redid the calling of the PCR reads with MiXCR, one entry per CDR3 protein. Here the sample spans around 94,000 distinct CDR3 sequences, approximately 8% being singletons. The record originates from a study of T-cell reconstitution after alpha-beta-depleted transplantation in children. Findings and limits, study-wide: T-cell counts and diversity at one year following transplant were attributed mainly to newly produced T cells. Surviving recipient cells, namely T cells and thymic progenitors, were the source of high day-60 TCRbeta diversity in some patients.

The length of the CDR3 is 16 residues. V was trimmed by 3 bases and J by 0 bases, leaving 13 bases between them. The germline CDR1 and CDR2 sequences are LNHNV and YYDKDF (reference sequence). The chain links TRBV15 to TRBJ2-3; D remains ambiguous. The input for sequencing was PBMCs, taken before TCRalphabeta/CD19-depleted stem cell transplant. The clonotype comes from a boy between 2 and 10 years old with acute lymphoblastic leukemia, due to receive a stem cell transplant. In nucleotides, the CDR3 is TGTGCCACCAGCAGCGGACGGCGAACTAGCACAGATACGCAGTATTTT. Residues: CATSSGRRTSTDTQYF.